This T cell receptor (beta chain) was found in a study of CD8+CD57+ T cells in acquired aplastic anemia. This CDR3 is 12 amino acids long. V gave up 5 bases and J gave up 5 bases, with 7 bases separating them. Per the germline V gene, CDR1 is LNHDA and CDR2 is SQIVND (reference sequence). Using genomic DNA as the template, TCR beta VDJ and CDR3 profiling was carried out. TCRdb re-derived calls from the reads in MiXCR, one entry per CDR3 protein. Found here are about 190,000 distinct CDR3 sequences, roughly half of them singletons; the top ten hold 15% to 20%. The genes are TRBV19 and TRBJ2-1, with no clear D. What was sequenced was sorted CD4+, CD8+, or CD8+CD57+ T cells (not recorded which) from PBMCs. This receptor was identified in a human donor in good health, serving as a control. The CDR3, as DNA: TGTGCCAGTAGTGTTAGGGACAATGAGCAGTTCTTC. Protein: CASSVRDNEQFF.